These T cell receptor beta chains were read from a single sample in a study of T cells in Graves' hyperthyroidism and ophthalmopathy. TCRdb re-derived calls from the multiplex PCR reads in MiXCR, one entry per CDR3 protein. The sample has about 700,000 distinct CDR3 sequences; 40% to 55% are singletons. Sequencing was carried out using peripheral blood or thyroid tissue (not recorded which). Receptor source: an adult man with Graves' disease, either hyperthyroidism or ophthalmopathy (not recorded which). Each CDR3 is given with its conserved first and last residue. The D gene is left open where the match is weak. Rows give clone size only sometimes, using once, few, many, or a class for an expanded clone.

>TRBV5-1|TRBJ2-2|NA|NA
TGCGCCAGCAGCCCAGGGGTCGGGGAGCTGTTTTTT
CASSPGVGELFF
>TRBV7-2|TRBJ2-5|few|NA
TGTGCCAGCAGTTACTCTGGGGCCTATCAAGAGACCCAGTACTTC
CASSYSGAYQETQYF
>TRBV2|TRBJ1-6|NA|TRBD1
TGTGCCAGCAGTGGAGGGCAGGACAGGGGACGCCTCCACTTT
CASSGGQDRGRLHF
>TRBV7-9|TRBJ2-7|few|TRBD2
TGTGCCAGCAGCACGACTAGCGGTTCCTCCTACGAGCAGTACTTC
CASSTTSGSSYEQYF
>TRBV13|TRBJ2-2|few|TRBD2
TGTGCCAGCAGCTTACGGGGGGGACTCGGGGAGCTGTTTTTT
CASSLRGGLGELFF
>TRBV7-2|TRBJ1-6|NA|NA
TGTGCCAGCAGCTTGCGGGAATCGGGTTCACCCCTCCACTTT
CASSLRESGSPLHF
>TRBV3-1|TRBJ2-5|few|TRBD1
TGTGCCAGCAGCCAACTGACAGGGAGAGAGACCCAGTACTTC
CASSQLTGRETQYF
>TRBV20-1|TRBJ1-1|NA|NA
TGCAGTGCTGCCAGGGGTATGAACACTGAAGCTTTCTTT
CSAARGMNTEAFF
>TRBV24-1|TRBJ1-2|NA|NA
TGTGCCTGGAGCCCCATCTATGGCTACACCTTC
CAWSPIYGYTF
>TRBV11-3|TRBJ2-7|NA|TRBD1
TGTGCCAGCACGGCTCGGGACAGGGGGGACTACGAGCAGTACTTC
CASTARDRGDYEQYF
>TRBV19|TRBJ1-1|NA|TRBD1
TGTGCCAGTAGTATAGGGGGACAGGGGGGCACTGAAGCTTTCTTT
CASSIGGQGGTEAFF
>TRBV7-9|TRBJ1-1|NA|NA
TGTGCCAGCAGCCACCCTCGGGGAGTACTGAACACTGAAGCTTTCTTT
CASSHPRGVLNTEAFF
>TRBV20-1|TRBJ2-1|NA|NA
TGCAGTGCTAGCTCCGCGTCGGACGGTGAGCAGTTCTTC
CSASSASDGEQFF
>TRBV29-1|TRBJ1-1|many|NA
TGCAGCGTTGAATTAGGAGGTACGTTGAACACTGAAGCTTTCTTT
CSVELGGTLNTEAFF
>TRBV7-9|TRBJ1-5|few|TRBD1
TGTGCCAGCAGCTTAAGCCGCAGGGGGCGGGAGGATCAGCCCCAGCATTTT
CASSLSRRGREDQPQHF
>TRBV11-2|TRBJ1-2|many|TRBD1
TGTGCCAGCAGCCTAAATGGACAGGGGAGCTTTGGCTACACCTTC
CASSLNGQGSFGYTF
>TRBV15|TRBJ1-5|few|NA
TGTGCCACCAGCATGCAGAGGGGAGGGAGTCAGCCCCAGCATTTT
CATSMQRGGSQPQHF
>TRBV10-3|TRBJ1-4|many|NA
TGTGCCATCAGTTCCCAAGGGGAAAAACTGTTTTTT
CAISSQGEKLFF
>TRBV20-1|TRBJ1-4|NA|NA
TGCAGTGCCCGCCAGGGGAGTGAAAAACTGTTTTTT
CSARQGSEKLFF
>TRBV6-6|TRBJ2-2|NA|NA
TGTGCCAGCAGTCCCGTCTCCGGGGAGCTGTTTTTT
CASSPVSGELFF
>TRBV10-3|TRBJ1-5|NA|NA
TGTGCCATCAGTGATCAGACATCCTTTAGCAATCAGCCCCAGCATTTT
CAISDQTSFSNQPQHF
>TRBV29-1|TRBJ2-5|many|TRBD2
TGCAGCGTTGAAGATCGTCTAGCGGGGCAAGAGACCCAGTACTTC
CSVEDRLAGQETQYF
>TRBV7-4|TRBJ1-6|NA|NA
TGTGCCAGCAGCTTTGAGGGATATTCACCCCTCCACTTT
CASSFEGYSPLHF
>TRBV6-5|TRBJ2-2|many|NA
TGTGCCAGCAGTCTTAGGAACACCGGGGAGCTGTTTTTT
CASSLRNTGELFF
>TRBV2|TRBJ2-7|NA|NA
TGTGCCAGCAGTGAGGCGGTGAACCTAGTCACCGGGGAGCAGTACTTC
CASSEAVNLVTGEQYF
>TRBV28|TRBJ1-4|few|NA
TGTGCCAGCAGTGACTCAGGGTTTGAAAAACTGTTTTTT
CASSDSGFEKLFF
>TRBV7-2|TRBJ2-5|NA|TRBD1
TGTGCCAGCAGCCCCGGGACAGGGAGGGGTCAAGAGACCCAGTACTTC
CASSPGTGRGQETQYF
>TRBV12-3/TRBV12-4|TRBJ2-5|many|TRBD1
TGTGCCAGCAGTTTCATAGGGGGCGATGAGACCCAGTACTTC
CASSFIGGDETQYF
>TRBV7-8|TRBJ2-7|many|NA
TGTGCCAGCAGCACTACCGGACAAGGAGACTACGAGCAGTACTTC
CASSTTGQGDYEQYF
>TRBV7-2|TRBJ1-2|many|NA
TGTGCCAGCAGCTTAGCGCCGGGCGCAGGCGATGGCTACACCTTC
CASSLAPGAGDGYTF
>TRBV25-1|TRBJ1-6|NA|TRBD1
TGTGCCAGCACAGGGGGTAACGATAATTCACCCCTCCACTTT
CASTGGNDNSPLHF
>TRBV25-1|TRBJ1-6|NA|TRBD1
TGTGCCAGCAGCGAAGGGACAGTTACGAATTCACCCCTCCACTTT
CASSEGTVTNSPLHF
>TRBV7-9|TRBJ1-2|NA|NA
TGTGCCAGCAGCTTGGTTCCAGAAACTACAACCTATGGCTACACCTTC
CASSLVPETTTYGYTF
>TRBV7-8|TRBJ1-1|many|TRBD1
TGTGCCAGCAGCGCCAATGACAGGGCAGTCACTGAAGCTTTCTTT
CASSANDRAVTEAFF
>TRBV13|TRBJ1-1|NA|NA
TGTGCCAGCAGCGGTCCGGGACGGGAAGCTTTCTTT
CASSGPGREAFF
>TRBV19|TRBJ2-7|NA|NA
TGTGCCAGTAGTATGACCCCGCAGCGGGTCTACGAGCAGTACTTC
CASSMTPQRVYEQYF
>TRBV15|TRBJ1-1|NA|TRBD1
TGTGCCACCCGGACAGGGGATAACACTGAAGCTTTCTTT
CATRTGDNTEAFF
>TRBV7-2|TRBJ1-2|once|TRBD1
TGTGCCAGCAGCTTCGGACAGGGTTTATGGTATGGCTACACCTTC
CASSFGQGLWYGYTF
>TRBV4-1|TRBJ2-7|NA|NA
TGCGCCAGCAGCCAAGCGCTCGGCAGAGACGAGCAGTGCTTC
CASSQALGRDEQCF
>TRBV15|TRBJ2-5|NA|TRBD1
TGTGCCACCAGCAGTCGACAGGGGGCGGGGGGGACCCAGTACTTC
CATSSRQGAGGTQYF
>TRBV10-2|TRBJ2-3|NA|NA
TGCGCCAGCAGTGCAACGGGATACACAGATACGCAGTATTTT
CASSATGYTDTQYF
>TRBV5-1|TRBJ1-4|NA|TRBD1
TGCGCCAGCAGCGTGAACAGGGGCACCGAAAAACTGTTTTTT
CASSVNRGTEKLFF
>TRBV25-1|TRBJ1-6|NA|NA
TGTGCCAGCAGTGAAGGTATCGCCTCACCCCTCCACTTT
CASSEGIASPLHF
>TRBV2|TRBJ1-2|many|NA
TGTGCCAGCAGTGACGCGGGACCCCAAGAGGGCTACACCTTC
CASSDAGPQEGYTF
>TRBV10-3|TRBJ2-7|many|NA
TGTGCCATCATGGCGCAGGGGTACCCCTACGAGCAGTACTTC
CAIMAQGYPYEQYF
>TRBV15|TRBJ2-5|NA|TRBD2
TGTGCCACCAGCAGAGACGGGAGGAGGAGAGAGACCCAGTACTTC
CATSRDGRRRETQYF
>TRBV7-9|TRBJ1-5|NA|NA
TGTGCCAGCAGCCCGGGGGTAGGGCCCCAGCATTTT
CASSPGVGPQHF